The 21 T cell receptor beta chains below all came from one sample that was sequenced in a study of tumor and adjacent non-tumor tissue in lung cancer. A modified ARM-PCR protocol with three rounds of nested PCR amplified TCRbeta. TCRdb independently ran MiXCR on the multiplex PCR reads; one entry per CDR3 protein. The data show 110,000 or so distinct CDR3 sequences, with about 63% seen just once and 15% to 20% held by the top ten. RNA was extracted from bulk tissue without any cell sorting. More than 3 cm separated this lung sample from the edge of the tumor. Input material: distant non-tumor lung tissue. These receptors originate from a man in his sixties with non-small cell lung cancer.

The V gene is TRBV6-6, the J gene TRBJ1-2; weak D call: TRBD1 (5 bases). Per the germline V gene, CDR1 is MNHNY and CDR2 is SVGAGI (reference sequence). Trimming cost V 8 bases and J 7 bases, with 20 bases left between them. The CDR3 consists of 14 residues. The CDR3 DNA follows: TGTGCCAGCTATACAGGTAGCGCTTTTTCTGGCTACACCTTC. This gives the protein CASYTGSAFSGYTF.

This clonotype was seen repeatedly, ten times or more. The chain recombines TRBV12-3 or TRBV12-4 with TRBJ2-5; 7 nucleotides line up with TRBD2. Losses at the gene ends were 5 bases for V and 1 base for J; bases not matched to a gene: 4. The CDR3 is 14 amino acids. The CDR3: CASSRLASQETQYF. The CDR3 DNA sequence: TGTGCCAGCAGTCGACTAGCTTCCCAAGAGACCCAGTACTTC.

Regarding this clonotype: Without the conserved terminal phenylalanine or tryptophan, this CDR3 likely stems from a read error. CDR3 region: CASSEETGNLIEQYL. CDR3 coding DNA: TGTGCCAGCAGCGAAGAAACCGGAAATTTGATCGAGCAGTACCTC. The chain couples TRBV4-2 to TRBJ2-7; D is unresolved. The CDR3 sequence is 15 residues long. In germline, CDR1 is LGHNA, CDR2 YNFKEQ.

As to this clonotype: A junction end diverges from the germline sequence, so it may reflect a read error. This chain uses TRBV6-5 with TRBJ1-5, with D possibly TRBD1 on 5 matching bases. This CDR3 comprises 16 residues. The germline V gene has CDR1 MNHEY and CDR2 SVGAGI. CDR3 nucleotides: TGTGTCAGCGGTTACATAAAGGGACCGAAAAATCAGCCCCAGCATTTT. Amino acids: CVSGYIKGPKNQPQHF.

Comment on this clonotype: It may be a read error: a sequence one base away is much more abundant. The chain joins TRBV11-2 to TRBJ2-4; 14 positions agree with TRBD2. CDR1 is SGHAT and CDR2 is FQNNGV in the germline V gene. There are 17 residues in the CDR3. The ends lost 4 bases at V and 8 bases at J; junction bases unmatched: 10. DNA for the CDR3: TGTGCCAGCAGCTCTAAGACTAGCGGGAGGGCTTTTGACATTCAGTACTTC. Translating it yields CASSSKTSGRAFDIQYF.

This clonotype turned up a few times. No conserved phenylalanine or tryptophan ends this CDR3, so it is likely a read error. The chain employs TRBV6-1 and TRBJ2-1; perhaps TRBD1 as D (6 bases). CDR3 length equals 15 residues. Germline CDR1 is MNHNS and CDR2 is SASEGT. The CDR3 DNA reads as TGTGTCAGCAGAGGGGCCGGGACAATGAAGGATGAGCAGTTCCTC. It codes for CVSRGAGTMKDEQFL.

This clonotype was counted ten times or more. V and J are TRBV20-1 and TRBJ2-7; D not resolved. Germline CDR1 reads DFQATT; CDR2 reads SNEGSKA (reference sequence). Trimming took 4 bases from V and 4 from J, leaving 14 bases between them. The CDR3 has 13 amino acids. The CDR3 DNA reads as TGCAGTGCTATTCCGGGCCTGTCTTACGAGCAGTACTTC. It translates to CSAIPGLSYEQYF.

There are many counts of this clonotype. The chain couples TRBV6-2 or TRBV6-3 to TRBJ2-7; D perhaps matches TRBD2 (6 bases). The germline V gene encodes CDR1 MNHEY and CDR2 SVGEGT. Trimming took off 6 bases at V and 5 bases at J, with 14 bases between the two ends. The CDR3 length is 13 residues. The CDR3 loop is CASSQTSANEQYF. CDR3 nucleotide sequence: TGTGCCAGCAGCCAGACTAGTGCCAACGAGCAGTACTTC.

The sample holds many counts of this clonotype. The chain couples TRBV20-1 to TRBJ2-3; TRBD2 aligns across 10 bases. The CDR3 runs 13 residues. Trimming cost V 3 bases and J 6 bases; bases outside gene matches: 3. CDR1 and CDR2 from the germline V gene are DFQATT and SNEGSKA (reference sequence). The CDR3: CSARLAGVDTQYF. The CDR3 DNA follows: TGCAGTGCTAGGCTAGCGGGGGTGGATACGCAGTATTTT.

In the case of this clonotype: One junction end does not reproduce the germline sequence, and a read error may be involved. J is TRBJ2-5 and V is TRBV5-6, with D perhaps matching TRBD1 (5 bases). CDR1 and CDR2 from the germline V gene are SGHDT and YYEEEE. The CDR3 has 15 amino acids. In nucleotides, the CDR3 is TGTGCCAGCAGCTTTGGGGCCGGAGTCCAAGAGACCCAGAACTTC. Translating gives CASSFGAGVQETQNF. Together with reference TRBV5-6 and TRBJ2-5, the CDR3 gives the full variable domain: DAGVTQSPTHLIKTRGQQVTLRCSPKSGHDTVSWYQQALGQGPQFIFQYYEEEERQRGNFPDRFSGHQFPNYSSELNVNALLLGDSALYLCASSFGAGVQETQNFGPGTRLLVL.

In the case of this clonotype: At one of its ends the junction is not consistent with the germline gene, which may arise from a read error. V and J are TRBV10-2 and TRBJ1-2; unclear D gene. The CDR3 loop spans 14 amino acids. The germline V gene has CDR1 WSHSY and CDR2 SAAADI. The DNA for the CDR3 is TGTGCCAGCAACTCTAGTTCCCCTAACTATGGCTACACCTTC. Its translation: CASNSSSPNYGYTF.

A note on this clonotype: Being one base from a much bigger clone, this may be a read error. This is likely a read error, given that the CDR3 carries no conserved phenylalanine or tryptophan at its end. The chain carries TRBV4-3 and TRBJ2-1; D unresolved. This CDR3 region has 17 residues. Germline assignment: CDR1 LGHNA and CDR2 YSLEER. V was shortened by 2 bases and J by 7 bases, with 21 bases between the two germline ends. The CDR3 DNA is TGCGCCAGCAGCCAATATGGTCGGACGGGCCCGGCGAATGAGCAGTTCTAC. Its protein product is CASSQYGRTGPANEQFY.

Of note for this clonotype: A much bigger clone sits one base away, suggesting this may be a read error. Since the CDR3 does not end with the conserved phenylalanine or tryptophan, this likely comes from a read error. The chain carries TRBV28 and TRBJ2-1; 12 bases agree with TRBD1. CDR1 and CDR2 from the germline V gene are MDHEN and SYDVKM. The CDR3 is 16 residues long. After removal of 5 bases from V and 5 bases from J, the junction contained 7 bases not matched to a gene. The CDR3 region is CASSTTGTGGNNEQFL. The CDR3 coding sequence is TGTGCCAGCAGTACCACCGGGACAGGGGGCAACAATGAGCAGTTCCTC.

This clonotype was seen repeatedly, ten times or more. The chain has TRBV10-3 and TRBJ2-3; D gene uncertain. Germline V gene lookup returns CDR1 ENHRY and CDR2 SYGVKD. CDR3 size: 15 residues. Trimming left V 10 bases short and J 0 bases short, with 17 bases between. The CDR3 sequence: CATKRSDSSTDTQYF. In DNA, the CDR3 is TGTGCCACCAAACGCTCGGATTCTAGCACAGATACGCAGTATTTT.

Concerning this clonotype itself: The junction departs from germline at one end; a sequencing error may be responsible. The rearrangement links TRBV13 to TRBJ1-3, with D unclear. This CDR3 comprises 13 residues. Germline CDR1 is PRHDT and CDR2 is FYEKMQ (reference sequence). This CDR3 reads CARSWPNGNTIYF. The CDR3, as DNA: TGTGCCAGAAGCTGGCCAAATGGAAACACCATATATTTT.

This clonotype showed up just a few times. Just one base apart from a much larger clone, this may be a read error. This chain connects TRBV6-5 to TRBJ1-3, with D tentatively TRBD1 (5 bases). Germline V gene data show CDR1 as MNHEY and CDR2 as SVGAGI. This CDR3 comprises 15 residues. The CDR3, as DNA: TGTGCCAGCAGCAGCGGAGGGGCCTCTGGAGACACCATATATTTT. This gives the protein CASSSGGASGDTIYF.

As concerns this clonotype: This CDR3 fails to terminate in the conserved phenylalanine or tryptophan, so it likely reflects a read error. V usage is TRBV2 and J usage is TRBJ1-6; 7 nucleotides line up with TRBD1. Germline V gene sequence: CDR1 SNHLY, CDR2 FYNNEI. CDR3 length equals 15 residues. As DNA, the CDR3 is TGTGCCAGCAGTTCTCAGGGGGTGGATAATTTACCCCTCCACTGT. Its protein is CASSSQGVDNLPLHC.

This clonotype came up many times. The J gene is TRBJ2-5, the V gene TRBV13, with TRBD2 matching over 8 bases. Per the germline V gene, CDR1 is PRHDT and CDR2 is FYEKMQ (reference sequence). This CDR3 is built from 14 residues. V dropped 4 bases and J dropped 7; count of bases not matched to a gene: 8. This CDR3 reads CASSSSGTRGTQYF. For the CDR3, the DNA is TGTGCCAGCAGCTCCTCCGGGACTAGGGGGACCCAGTACTTC.

This rearrangement joins TRBV11-3 to TRBJ2-1; D possibly corresponds to TRBD2 (5 bases). V lost 4 bases and J lost 7, with 14 bases in between. Germline CDR1 and CDR2: SGHNT and YENEEA. This CDR3 has 14 amino acids. CDR3 sequence reads: CASSWGRLPNEQFF. Written as DNA, the CDR3 is TGTGCCAGCAGCTGGGGAAGACTACCAAATGAGCAGTTCTTC.

Details on this clonotype: The final CDR3 position lacks the conserved phenylalanine or tryptophan, pointing to a likely read error. The limits of the CDR3 on the DNA are not certain, so only TCRdb's listed CDR3 is given. CDR3 amino acids: CASSPGTSVSGANVLSI. The genes are TRBV12-3 or TRBV12-4 and TRBJ2-6; the table's D call, TRBD2, was not checked against the DNA. The CDR3 extends over 17 residues, inclusive of both ends.

There are a few counts of this clonotype. The junction departs from the called germline gene at one end, perhaps through a read error. V usage is TRBV29-1 and J usage is TRBJ1-1; no clear D. Germline-derived CDR1 and CDR2 are SQVTM and ANQGSEA. The length of the CDR3 is 12 residues. The CDR3 loop is CSVRDAGTEVFF. For the CDR3, the DNA is TGCAGTGTTCGCGACGCGGGCACTGAAGTTTTCTTT.